Below, 18 T cell receptor beta chains from the same sample are listed, as sequenced in a study of blood T cell repertoires in COVID-19. Clones were sequenced by immunoSEQ multiplex PCR, and TCRdb holds only the in-frame ones, with some missing. The profile shows about 68,000 clones, roughly 91% of them singletons. Sequenced input: peripheral blood. These receptors were taken from a middle-aged man with COVID-19, enrolled during active disease.

In this sample, this clone turned up a few times. The rearrangement joins TRBV5-6 to TRBJ1-2; 8 nucleotides agree with TRBD1. There are 16 residues in the CDR3. Trimming removed 0 bases from V and 2 bases from J; junction bases left unmatched: 6. The V gene's germline CDR1 is SGHDT and CDR2 YYEEEE. DNA of the CDR3: TGTGCCAGCAGCTTGGGTCAGGGGGCTCCAAACTATGGCTACACCTTC. It yields the protein CASSLGQGAPNYGYTF.

This clone was seen a single time. The rearrangement joins TRBV19 to TRBJ1-1, with D perhaps matching TRBD1 (6 bases). The CDR3 has 16 residues. V was clipped by 1 base and J by 1 base, with 13 bases between them. The germline CDR1 and CDR2 sequences are LNHDA and SQIVND (reference sequence). The CDR3 region is CASSIGVGGPNTEAFF. In DNA form, the CDR3 reads TGTGCCAGTAGTATAGGGGTAGGGGGACCGAACACTGAAGCTTTCTTT.

The V gene is TRBV19, the J gene TRBJ1-2, with D hard to call. The CDR3 runs 12 residues. Between the trimmed V and J ends, which lost 6 bases and 6 bases, there was a span of 11 bases. In germline, CDR1 is LNHDA, CDR2 SQIVND (reference sequence). This chain's CDR3 is CASSPAGDGYTF. CDR3 nucleotides: TGTGCCAGTAGCCCTGCCGGGGATGGCTACACCTTC.

This clone was counted once. This sequence joins TRBV19 and TRBJ2-1; TRBD2 matches 9 bases. This CDR3 is built from 14 residues. Germline CDR1 and CDR2: LNHDA and SQIVND (reference sequence). V lost 6 bases to trimming and J lost 9 bases; unmatched junction nucleotides: 9. The CDR3 region is CASREYGREGEQFF. The CDR3, as DNA: TGTGCCAGTAGAGAGTATGGGCGGGAGGGTGAGCAGTTCTTC.

The chain links TRBV29-1 to TRBJ2-1; a possible D gene is TRBD2 (6 bases). The germline CDR1 and CDR2 sequences are SQVTM and ANQGSEA. Trimming took 4 bases from V and 6 from J, leaving 19 bases between them. There are 15 residues in the CDR3. CDR3 amino acids: CSVGRLANTGNEQFF. The CDR3 DNA reads TGCAGCGTTGGGAGGCTAGCGAATACGGGCAATGAGCAGTTCTTC.

The chain joins TRBV25-1 to TRBJ2-2, with D tentatively TRBD1 (5 bases). The CDR3 has 15 amino acids. V was clipped by 6 bases and J by 4 bases, with 15 bases between them. CDR1 MGHDK and CDR2 SYGVNS come from the germline V gene. CDR3: CASRALKGPTGELFF. The CDR3 DNA reads TGTGCCAGCAGGGCATTGAAGGGGCCCACCGGGGAGCTGTTTTTT.

The chain combines TRBV4-3 with TRBJ1-1; the D is unclear. Germline V gene sequence: CDR1 LGHNA, CDR2 YSLEER. V dropped 0 bases and J dropped 3 bases, with 14 bases sitting between them. The CDR3 loop spans 16 amino acids. CDR3 nucleotides: TGCGCCAGCAGCCAAGATTACGCCTCGGAGGACACTGAAGCTTTCTTT. It translates to CASSQDYASEDTEAFF.

V gene TRBV3-1 (or the pseudogene TRBV3-2) combines with J gene TRBJ2-7, with D perhaps TRBD2 (6 bases). The germline gives CDR1 LGHDT, CDR2 YNNKEL (reference sequence). The CDR3 is 14 residues long. Trimming took 3 bases from V and 6 from J, leaving 15 bases between them. CDR3 in amino acids: CASSQPGPAGEQYF. The CDR3 coding sequence is TGTGCCAGCAGCCAGCCGGGCCCAGCGGGCGAGCAGTACTTC.

V usage is TRBV5-1 and J usage is TRBJ1-2, with D possibly being TRBD1 (5 bases). The germline V gene has CDR1 SGHRS and CDR2 YFSETQ. The CDR3 has 14 amino acids. V was pared by 3 bases and J by 7 bases, with 16 bases between. CDR3 amino acids: CASSSMGGGIGYTF. The DNA of the CDR3 is TGCGCCAGCAGCTCGATGGGGGGAGGAATTGGCTACACCTTC.

This clone appeared once. V gene TRBV2 combines with J gene TRBJ2-2; D possibly corresponds to TRBD2 (6 bases). This CDR3 is 15 amino acids long. Trimming pared 4 bases from V and 3 bases from J, leaving 12 bases between. CDR1 and CDR2 from the germline V gene are SNHLY and FYNNEI. CDR3 sequence: CASSATRLDTGELFF. CDR3 DNA: TGTGCCAGCAGTGCGACTAGGTTAGACACCGGGGAGCTGTTTTTT.

V and J are TRBV10-3 and TRBJ2-2; D is perhaps TRBD1 (6 bases). V gave up 6 bases and J gave up 5 bases, with 13 bases separating them. The CDR3 length is 14 residues. Germline values: CDR1 ENHRY, CDR2 SYGVKD. The CDR3 DNA follows: TGTGCCATCAGGGTGGGACAAGAAACCGGGGAGCTGTTTTTT. Translating gives CAIRVGQETGELFF.

V usage is TRBV18 and J usage is TRBJ2-3; possibly TRBD2 for D (6 bases). V lost 4 bases and J 0 bases, leaving 17 bases between the germline ends. This CDR3 region has 17 residues. Germline-derived CDR1 and CDR2 are KGHSH and LQKENI. The CDR3 DNA reads TGTGCCAGCTCACGATTAGGACCCGGGACTAGCACAGATACGCAGTATTTT. Its translation: CASSRLGPGTSTDTQYF.

The CDR3: CASSLYSGTSGRAYTDTQYF. DNA of the CDR3: TGTGCCAGCAGCTTATACTCCGGGACTAGCGGGAGGGCCTACACAGATACGCAGTATTTT. The chain carries TRBV13 and TRBJ2-3; 16 nucleotides line up with TRBD2. V was pared by 2 bases and J by 2 bases, with 10 bases of the junction left unmatched. The CDR3 loop spans 20 amino acids. The germline gives CDR1 PRHDT, CDR2 FYEKMQ (reference sequence). The entire variable domain, with the rest obtained from reference TRBV13 and TRBJ2-3, is as follows: AAGVIQSPRHLIKEKRETATLKCYPIPRHDTVYWYQQGPGQDPQFLISFYEKMQSDKGSIPDRFSAQQFSDYHSELNMSSLELGDSALYFCASSLYSGTSGRAYTDTQYFGPGTRLTVL.

This chain links TRBV11-2 with TRBJ1-4; 9 bases agree with TRBD1. The CDR3 consists of 14 residues. The germline V gene encodes CDR1 SGHAT and CDR2 FQNNGV. J was trimmed by 7 bases and V by 5 bases; bases with no gene match: 5. The CDR3 spells CASSPGTGSEKLFF. For the CDR3, the DNA is TGTGCCAGCAGCCCCGGGACAGGGAGTGAAAAACTGTTTTTT.

In this sample, this clone turned up once. V is TRBV4-1 and J is TRBJ1-6, with 9 positions matching TRBD1. This CDR3 contains 15 residues. Germline assignment: CDR1 MGHRA and CDR2 YSYEKL. The trim removed 4 bases at V and 7 bases at J, leaving 5 bases unmatched. In nucleotides, the CDR3 is TGCGCCAGCAGCCCATCCGGGACAGGGAATTCACCCCTCCACTTT. Translated, it gives CASSPSGTGNSPLHF.

The V call is TRBV6-1, the J call TRBJ2-3; TRBD2 agrees at 7 bases. Germline V lookup: CDR1 MNHNS, CDR2 SASEGT. The CDR3 has 18 residues. Germline trimming cut 4 bases from V and 4 bases from J; bases unmatched to any gene: 17. As DNA, the CDR3 is TGTGCCAGCAGTGTGTCTCCTCGGGGGGAGGGCCGCGCAGATACGCAGTATTTT. It translates to CASSVSPRGEGRADTQYF.

In this sample, this clone turned up once. The chain employs TRBV5-1 and TRBJ2-1; maybe TRBD1 (5 bases). V was trimmed by 0 bases and J by 10 bases, leaving 5 bases between them. Germline V gene data show CDR1 as SGHRS and CDR2 as YFSETQ. The length of the CDR3 is 11 residues. This CDR3 is CASSLEGEQFF. The CDR3 DNA is TGCGCCAGCAGCTTGGAGGGGGAGCAGTTCTTC.

The rearrangement uses TRBV30 and TRBJ2-7, with D possibly matching TRBD2 (7 bases). Germline-derived CDR1 and CDR2 are GTSNPN and SVGIG (reference sequence). The length of the CDR3 is 13 residues. The V end was cut by 2 bases, the J end by 2 bases, with 10 bases between. CDR3 nucleotides: TGTGCCTGGAGTCCGGGGGGCCCCTACGAGCAGTACTTC. It encodes CAWSPGGPYEQYF.